These 27 T cell receptor beta chains were all obtained from the same sample, sequenced in a study of blood T cell repertoires in COVID-19. Generated by immunoSEQ multiplex PCR, the TCRdb table keeps only in-frame clones and is missing some. The sample records 100,000 to 150,000 clones, more than 60% being singletons. Sequences were obtained from peripheral blood. These TCRs come from a woman aged 70-85 years with acute or convalescent COVID-19.

The table lists this clone with many counts. The same CDR3 arises from other DNA sequences in this sample as well. This chain uses TRBV6-2 or TRBV6-3 with TRBJ1-1; no clear D. The CDR3 is 14 residues long. V gave up 5 bases and J gave up 1 base, with 11 bases separating them. The germline CDR1 and CDR2 sequences are MNHEY and SVGEGT. DNA of the CDR3: TGTGCCAGCAGTGACGCAGGAGGGAACACTGAAGCTTTCTTT. This translates into CASSDAGGNTEAFF.

This clone showed up just a few times. J is TRBJ2-7 and V is TRBV2, with TRBD2 identical over 9 bases. The germline V gene has CDR1 SNHLY and CDR2 FYNNEI. CDR3 length: 15 amino acids. The J segment lost 5 bases and the V segment lost 5 bases, leaving 10 bases of the junction unmatched. CDR3 protein: CASSPRAGGEDEQYF. The CDR3 DNA sequence: TGTGCCAGCAGTCCACGAGCGGGGGGCGAGGACGAGCAGTACTTC.

The CDR3 sequence is CASSHLGQQTDTQYF. DNA for the CDR3: TGTGCCAGTAGTCACCTGGGACAGCAAACAGATACGCAGTATTTT. The gene calls are TRBV19 and TRBJ2-3, with 7 bases lining up with TRBD1. Germline assignment: CDR1 LNHDA and CDR2 SQIVND (reference sequence). The CDR3 has 15 amino acids. V was pared by 5 bases and J by 3 bases, with 8 bases of the junction left unmatched. The full variable domain, in which reference TRBV19 and TRBJ2-3 provide the parts outside the CDR3, is DGGITQSPKYLFRKEGQNVTLSCEQNLNHDAMYWYRQDPGQGLRLIYYSQIVNDFQKGDIAEGYSVSREKKESFPLTVTSAQKNPTAFYLCASSHLGQQTDTQYFGPGTRLTVL.

The chain has TRBV19 and TRBJ1-5, with D perhaps matching TRBD1 (6 bases). The CDR3 extends over 17 amino acids. Germline V gives CDR1 LNHDA, CDR2 SQIVND (reference sequence). The V gene lost 5 bases and the J gene lost 4 bases, with 21 bases spanning the gap. CDR3: CASSLLRTAASNQPQHF. CDR3 DNA sequence: TGTGCCAGTAGTCTCCTAAGGACAGCGGCTTCAAATCAGCCCCAGCATTTT.

The chain links TRBV6-2 or TRBV6-3 to TRBJ2-5; the D gene is possibly TRBD1 (6 bases). The V and J ends lost 0 bases and 10 bases respectively, with 21 bases between them. Germline V gives CDR1 MNHEY, CDR2 SVGEGT. There are 16 residues in the CDR3. The CDR3 region has the DNA TGTGCCAGCAGTTACTCAGGGCAGGGGCGAGGAATGGGCCAGTACTTC. Its translation: CASSYSGQGRGMGQYF.

The chain carries TRBV6-5 and TRBJ1-6; 9 bases match TRBD1. After removal of 6 bases from V and 13 bases from J, the junction contained 10 bases not matched to a gene. This CDR3 spans 14 amino acids. Germline V gene lookup returns CDR1 MNHEY and CDR2 SVGAGI. CDR3 region: CASRPGTGSLPLHF. CDR3 in DNA: TGTGCCAGCAGACCCGGGACAGGGAGTCTCCCCCTCCACTTT.

The chain's CDR3 is CASKGQANQPQHF. CDR3 nucleotides: TGTGCCAGTAAGGGACAGGCAAATCAGCCCCAGCATTTT. The rearrangement uses TRBV19 and TRBJ1-5; 8 nucleotides match TRBD1. The germline V gene has CDR1 LNHDA and CDR2 SQIVND (reference sequence). The CDR3 sequence is 13 residues long. J lost 4 bases, V lost 7 bases, and 3 bases had no gene match.

The V and J genes are TRBV9 and TRBJ1-5; a possible D gene is TRBD1 (6 bases). CDR1 and CDR2 from the germline V gene are SGDLS and YYNGEE. The CDR3 is made up of 15 amino acids. Trimming stripped 3 bases from V and 4 bases from J, with 14 bases between. Written as DNA, the CDR3 is TGTGCCAGCAGCGAATTCGACAGGCTGAATCAGCCCCAGCATTTT. It codes for CASSEFDRLNQPQHF.

The gene calls are TRBV19 and TRBJ2-3, with 7 nucleotides matching TRBD2. This CDR3 is 14 amino acids long. Germline trimming cut 6 bases from V and 1 base from J; bases unmatched to any gene: 4. CDR1 is LNHDA and CDR2 is SQIVND in the germline V gene (reference sequence). CDR3 protein: CASRSRGGTDTQYF. CDR3 DNA sequence: TGTGCCAGTAGGTCCCGGGGGGGCACAGATACGCAGTATTTT.

The genes are TRBV6-4 and TRBJ2-7; 7 positions agree with TRBD2. The trim removed 8 bases at V and 6 bases at J, leaving 7 bases unmatched. Germline V gene data show CDR1 as MRHNA and CDR2 as SNTAGT. The CDR3 covers 12 residues. The DNA for the CDR3 is TGTGCCAGCGGATGGGGAGGGTCCGAGCAGTACTTC. This sequence encodes CASGWGGSEQYF.

This clone appeared a single time. The chain carries TRBV4-2 and TRBJ1-1, with a weak D call TRBD1 (6 bases). The V and J ends lost 1 base and 0 bases respectively, with 12 bases between them. The germline gives CDR1 LGHNA, CDR2 YNFKEQ. The CDR3 is made up of 16 amino acids. The CDR3, as DNA: TGTGCCAGCAGCCAAGTTCAGGGGTTCATGAACACTGAAGCTTTCTTT. Translated, it gives CASSQVQGFMNTEAFF.

V usage is TRBV5-6 and J usage is TRBJ2-5; 8 positions match TRBD1. The CDR3 totals 15 residues. Germline V gene data show CDR1 as SGHDT and CDR2 as YYEEEE. J gave up 5 bases and V 1 base, and 7 bases lay outside the gene matches. CDR3 residues: CASSLNQGAGETQYF. For the CDR3, the DNA is TGTGCCAGCAGCTTGAATCAGGGGGCAGGGGAGACCCAGTACTTC.

Written as DNA, the CDR3 is TGCGCCAGCAGCCCCAGCGGGACAAGAGGATCTAATGAGCAGTTCTTC. Protein: CASSPSGTRGSNEQFF. V gene TRBV4-1 combines with J gene TRBJ2-1; possibly TRBD2 for D (7 bases). V was shortened by 4 bases and J by 7 bases, with 20 bases between the two germline ends. This CDR3 comprises 16 residues. Germline CDR1 is MGHRA and CDR2 is YSYEKL.

The chain couples TRBV6-5 to TRBJ2-3; 10 bases fit TRBD2. The germline gives CDR1 MNHEY, CDR2 SVGAGI. The CDR3 extends over 15 amino acids. Trimming took 6 bases from V and 2 from J; bases not matched to a gene: 5. The CDR3 nucleotides read TGTGCCAGCAGCTATCTAGCGGGGGACACAGATACGCAGTATTTT. It yields the protein CASSYLAGDTDTQYF.

The V and J genes are TRBV5-1 and TRBJ2-3; D unresolved. The V end was cut by 1 base, the J end by 5 bases, with 8 bases between. Germline-derived CDR1 and CDR2 are SGHRS and YFSETQ. The length of the CDR3 is 13 residues. For the CDR3, the DNA is TGCGCCAGCAGCTTGAGTAGTAAAGATACGCAGTATTTT. This gives the protein CASSLSSKDTQYF.

The CDR3 sequence is CASSPTGRPDYGYTF. CDR3 DNA sequence: TGTGCCAGCAGTCCCACAGGGCGCCCCGACTATGGCTACACCTTC. This chain links TRBV28 with TRBJ1-2, with TRBD1 as a possible D gene (6 bases). The germline V and J ends were trimmed by 5 bases and 3 bases, with 16 bases remaining between them. The CDR3 is made up of 15 amino acids. Germline assignment: CDR1 MDHEN and CDR2 SYDVKM.

V usage is TRBV2 and J usage is TRBJ1-2; 8 bases map to TRBD1. CDR3 length equals 14 residues. After removal of 5 bases from V and 5 bases from J, the junction contained 7 bases not matched to a gene. Germline CDR1 reads SNHLY; CDR2 reads FYNNEI. CDR3 sequence reads: CASSTGTGPYGYTF. The CDR3, as DNA: TGTGCCAGCAGTACCGGGACAGGTCCTTATGGCTACACCTTC.

In nucleotides, the CDR3 is TGCGCCAGCAGCCAAGAACGGCAGGGGAGAAACATTCAGTACTTC. Translating gives CASSQERQGRNIQYF. This chain links TRBV4-3 with TRBJ2-4, with a weak D call TRBD1 (6 bases). CDR3 size: 15 residues. V gave up 0 bases and J gave up 6 bases, with 12 bases separating them. Germline lookup yields CDR1 LGHNA and CDR2 YSLEER.

The rearrangement links TRBV27 to TRBJ2-1, with 13 bases identical to TRBD2. CDR3 length: 18 residues. The germline V gene has CDR1 MNHEY and CDR2 SMNVEV (reference sequence). The trim removed 2 bases at V and 9 bases at J, leaving 13 bases unmatched. CDR3 amino acids: CASSLPTITSGRASEQFF. CDR3 DNA sequence: TGTGCCAGCAGTTTACCGACTATAACTAGCGGGAGGGCCAGTGAGCAGTTCTTC.

The CDR3 bases are TGTGCCAGCAGTTACGGGACACGGTATAATTCACCCCTCCACTTT. Translation gives CASSYGTRYNSPLHF. This chain joins TRBV6-5 and TRBJ1-6; D possibly corresponds to TRBD1 (6 bases). V lost 2 bases to trimming and J lost 4 bases, with 9 bases between them. The germline gives CDR1 MNHEY, CDR2 SVGAGI. The CDR3 extends over 15 amino acids.

CDR3 sequence reads: CASSGGTGLGSPLHF. In DNA form, the CDR3 reads TGCGCCAGCAGCGGGGGGACAGGTTTGGGATCACCCCTCCACTTT. The chain is built from TRBV5-1 and TRBJ1-6, with 8 positions matching TRBD1. CDR3 length equals 15 residues. Germline lookup yields CDR1 SGHRS and CDR2 YFSETQ. The V segment lost 4 bases and the J segment 10 bases; nucleotides outside the gene matches: 10.

This chain uses TRBV6-5 with TRBJ2-1; 12 bases map to TRBD2. Trimming removed 4 bases from V and 8 bases from J; junction bases left unmatched: 9. The CDR3 has 16 amino acids. The germline CDR1 and CDR2 sequences are MNHEY and SVGAGI. In DNA, the CDR3 is TGTGCCAGCAGTTCGAGCGGACTAGCGGGATGGGATGAGCAGTTCTTC. As protein: CASSSSGLAGWDEQFF.

J is TRBJ2-1 and V is TRBV9; 9 nucleotides match TRBD1. Looked up from germline, CDR1 is SGDLS and CDR2 is YYNGEE. The V gene end was trimmed by 0 bases and the J gene end by 6 bases; junction bases not matched to a gene: 4. The CDR3 is made up of 15 amino acids. The CDR3 loop reads CASSVAGQGVNEQFF. CDR3 sequence (DNA): TGTGCCAGCAGCGTAGCGGGACAGGGAGTCAATGAGCAGTTCTTC.

This clone was recorded once. The chain recombines TRBV9 with TRBJ2-5; 11 nucleotides match TRBD2. The CDR3 is 16 amino acids. The germline CDR1 and CDR2 sequences are SGDLS and YYNGEE. J was trimmed by 3 bases and V by 4 bases; bases with no gene match: 8. The CDR3 reads CASSPSGLAAKETQYF. CDR3 coding DNA: TGTGCCAGCAGCCCCTCGGGACTAGCGGCTAAAGAGACCCAGTACTTC.

This sequence joins TRBV7-2 and TRBJ2-7; D is unresolved. There are 15 residues in the CDR3. Germline V gives CDR1 SGHTA, CDR2 FQGNSA. V lost 0 bases and J lost 5, with 14 bases in between. The CDR3 here is CASSLAGRTRDEQYF. The DNA of the CDR3 is TGTGCCAGCAGCTTAGCGGGCAGAACAAGAGACGAGCAGTACTTC.

The CDR3 loop reads CASSYSTGGVGYTF. In DNA form, the CDR3 reads TGTGCCAGCAGTTACTCGACGGGGGGAGTTGGCTACACCTTC. This chain uses TRBV6-5 with TRBJ1-2; D perhaps matches TRBD1 (5 bases). Trimming stripped 0 bases from V and 7 bases from J, with 12 bases between. The length of the CDR3 is 14 residues. Germline V gene sequence: CDR1 MNHEY, CDR2 SVGAGI.

This clone appeared a few times. This chain links TRBV4-1 with TRBJ1-3; 9 bases line up with TRBD1. Germline-derived CDR1 and CDR2 are MGHRA and YSYEKL. The CDR3 sequence is 16 residues long. V dropped 1 base and J dropped 2; count of bases not matched to a gene: 3. The CDR3 DNA reads TGCGCCAGCAGCCAAGTAGGGACAGGGACTGGAAACACCATATATTTT. Its protein product is CASSQVGTGTGNTIYF.